The 15 T cell receptor beta chains in this list originate from one sample, sequenced in a study of shared clonotypes between healthy human individuals. Method: immunoSEQ multiplex PCR; TCRdb's copy keeps in-frame clones and lacks some. The sample includes a few million clones, more than 80% seen only once; the top ten take roughly 0.13%. Sequencing input: naive CD4+ T cells sorted from blood. Subset reported: CD45RA+ positively selected. These receptors were collected from a man aged 18 to 29 in good health.

This chain connects TRBV6-5 to TRBJ1-6; no clear D. Germline CDR1 and CDR2: MNHEY and SVGAGI. This CDR3 region has 14 residues. With 6 bases removed from V and 8 bases from J, the gap between germline ends came to 14 bases. The CDR3 sequence: CASRPRGWDSPLHF. The CDR3 nucleotides are TGTGCCAGCAGGCCCCGGGGTTGGGATTCACCCCTCCACTTT.

This chain joins TRBV5-6 and TRBJ2-5; maybe TRBD1 (6 bases). This CDR3 comprises 14 residues. V was clipped by 4 bases and J by 2 bases, with 12 bases between them. CDR1 and CDR2 from the germline V gene are SGHDT and YYEEEE. CDR3 region: CASSPVDRQETQYF. The CDR3 bases are TGTGCCAGCAGCCCAGTTGACAGGCAAGAGACCCAGTACTTC.

J is TRBJ2-7 and V is TRBV6-1, with TRBD2 identical over 12 bases. Germline-derived CDR1 and CDR2 are MNHNS and SASEGT. V shed 1 base, J shed 4 bases, and the junction held 5 bases outside the gene matches. The CDR3 has 16 residues. The CDR3 loop reads CASSEGLAGVLYEQYF. CDR3 sequence (DNA): TGTGCCAGCAGTGAAGGACTAGCGGGAGTGTTATACGAGCAGTACTTC.

The gene calls are TRBV7-2 and TRBJ2-5; a weak D match, TRBD1 (5 bases). The length of the CDR3 is 14 residues. The V end lost 1 base, the J end lost 4 bases, and 10 bases lay between the germline ends. Germline CDR1 reads SGHTA; CDR2 reads FQGNSA. This CDR3 reads CASSLGGLPETQYF. The CDR3 bases are TGTGCCAGCAGCTTAGGGGGCCTCCCAGAGACCCAGTACTTC.

As regards this clone: This CDR3 is also generated by other DNA sequences in the sample. This chain connects TRBV11-2 to TRBJ2-3, with D possibly matching TRBD1 (5 bases). V lost 1 base to trimming and J lost 1 base, with 9 bases between them. Germline loops: CDR1 SGHAT, CDR2 FQNNGV. This CDR3 is built from 15 residues. This CDR3 is CASSLVGRGTDTQYF. CDR3 coding DNA: TGTGCCAGCAGCTTAGTTGGCAGGGGCACAGATACGCAGTATTTT.

This rearrangement joins TRBV19 to TRBJ1-5; no firm D call. V was cut by 5 bases and J by 3 bases, with 11 bases left in between. The CDR3 spans 14 residues. Germline CDR1 and CDR2: LNHDA and SQIVND (reference sequence). CDR3 in amino acids: CASSLSSVNQPQHF. For the CDR3, the DNA is TGTGCCAGTAGTTTGTCGAGTGTCAATCAGCCCCAGCATTTT.

The J gene is TRBJ1-2, the V gene TRBV28; D perhaps matches TRBD1 (6 bases). Trimming took 3 bases from V and 4 from J, leaving 21 bases between them. Per germline, CDR1 MDHEN and CDR2 SYDVKM. The CDR3 consists of 17 residues. The CDR3 sequence is CASSFRRGQPASYGYTF. DNA of the CDR3: TGTGCCAGCAGTTTCCGACGAGGACAGCCAGCCTCCTATGGCTACACCTTC.

This chain links TRBV2 with TRBJ2-6; D tentatively reads TRBD1 or TRBD2 (6 bases each). Germline values: CDR1 SNHLY, CDR2 FYNNEI. V was pared by 4 bases and J by 0 bases, with 10 bases between. The CDR3 contains 16 residues. The CDR3 protein is CASSGQDYSGANVLTF. The DNA for the CDR3 is TGTGCCAGCAGTGGACAGGACTACTCTGGGGCCAACGTCCTGACTTTC. Full variable domain (rest looked up from reference TRBV2 and TRBJ2-6): EPEVTQTPSHQVTQMGQEVILRCVPISNHLYFYWYRQILGQKVEFLVSFYNNEISEKSEIFDDQFSVERPDGSNFTLKIRSTKLEDSAMYFCASSGQDYSGANVLTFGAGSRLTVL.

This rearrangement joins TRBV21-1 to TRBJ1-4. TRBV21-1 is marked as a pseudogene. The CDR3 consists of 16 residues. The CDR3 nucleotides are TGTGCCAGCAGCAAACGTTGGAGGGTGATTAATGAAAAACTGTTTTTT. Protein sequence: CASSKRWRVINEKLFF.

Concerning this clone: Other DNA sequences in this specimen translate into the identical CDR3. The chain carries TRBV11-2 and TRBJ2-7; D remains ambiguous. The CDR3 length is 14 residues. CDR1 and CDR2 (germline): SGHAT, FQNNGV. Between the trimmed V and J ends, which lost 0 bases and 2 bases, there was a span of 8 bases. DNA of the CDR3: TGTGCCAGCAGCTTAGACCGACTGGCCTACGAGCAGTACTTC. It yields the protein CASSLDRLAYEQYF.

The chain uses TRBV11-2 and TRBJ1-4, with a tentative D call TRBD1 (5 bases). Between the trimmed V and J ends, which lost 5 bases and 0 bases, there was a span of 19 bases. The CDR3 loop spans 18 amino acids. Germline CDR1 SGHAT, CDR2 FQNNGV. The CDR3 sequence: CASSPDFRDLATNEKLFF. CDR3 DNA: TGTGCCAGCAGCCCCGACTTCAGGGATCTTGCAACTAATGAAAAACTGTTTTTT.

The chain links TRBV5-1 to TRBJ1-6, with a possible D match to TRBD1 (5 bases). V shed 0 bases and J shed 8 bases, with 12 bases lying between them. The CDR3 length is 15 residues. Germline V CDR1 and CDR2: SGHRS, YFSETQ. The CDR3 loop is CASSLVGEGDSPLHF. CDR3 coding DNA: TGCGCCAGCAGCTTGGTTGGGGAAGGGGATTCACCCCTCCACTTT.

This clone is a singleton in its sample. V usage is TRBV14 and J usage is TRBJ1-2; D perhaps matches TRBD1 (5 bases). The CDR3 length is 15 residues. V gave up 2 bases and J gave up 2 bases, with 12 bases separating them. Germline V lookup: CDR1 SGHDN, CDR2 FVKESK. Written as DNA, the CDR3 is TGTGCCAGCAGCCAACAGGGTCCCCAAAACTATGGCTACACCTTC. As protein: CASSQQGPQNYGYTF.

This sequence joins TRBV18 and TRBJ2-7, with 7 bases fitting TRBD2. Trimming took 3 bases from V and 2 from J; bases not matched to a gene: 7. CDR1 KGHSH and CDR2 LQKENI come from the germline V gene. The CDR3 sequence is 15 residues long. The CDR3 reads CASSPTAGNTYEQYF. The CDR3 DNA reads as TGTGCCAGCTCACCTACAGCGGGAAATACCTACGAGCAGTACTTC.

As to this clone: Other DNA sequences of this sample code for an identical CDR3. The chain joins TRBV5-4 to TRBJ2-2, with 10 bases lining up with TRBD1. The CDR3 has 15 amino acids. J was trimmed by 3 bases and V by 4 bases; bases with no gene match: 3. Germline lookup yields CDR1 SGHNT and CDR2 YYREEE (reference sequence). In nucleotides, the CDR3 is TGTGCCAGCAGCCTAGGACAGGGGGACACCGGGGAGCTGTTTTTT. Residues: CASSLGQGDTGELFF.